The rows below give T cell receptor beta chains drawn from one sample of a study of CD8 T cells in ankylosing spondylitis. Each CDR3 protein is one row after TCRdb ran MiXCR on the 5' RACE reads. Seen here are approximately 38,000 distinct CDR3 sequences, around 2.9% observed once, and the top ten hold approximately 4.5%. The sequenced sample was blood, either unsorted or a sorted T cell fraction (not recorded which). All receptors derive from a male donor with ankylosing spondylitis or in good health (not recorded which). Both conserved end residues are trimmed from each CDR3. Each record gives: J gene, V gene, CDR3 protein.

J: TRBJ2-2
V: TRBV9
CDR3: ASSYRTGGFGELF

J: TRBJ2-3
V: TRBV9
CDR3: ASSVIAGRTDTQY

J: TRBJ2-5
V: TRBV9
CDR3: ASSVSQQETQY

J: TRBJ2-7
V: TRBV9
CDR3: ASSVASMAVGEQY

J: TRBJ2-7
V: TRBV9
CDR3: ASSVAPRGSEQY

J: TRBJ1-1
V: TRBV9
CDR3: ASSPKRRLGTEAF

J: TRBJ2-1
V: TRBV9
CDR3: ASSVEGQLYNEQF

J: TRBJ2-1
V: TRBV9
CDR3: ASSVVVGDYNEQF

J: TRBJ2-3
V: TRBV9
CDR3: ASSAGGYITDTQY

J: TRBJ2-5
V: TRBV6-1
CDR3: ASMGLERGYQETQY

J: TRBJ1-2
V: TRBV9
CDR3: ASSVSGQGVGGYT

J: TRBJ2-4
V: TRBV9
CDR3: ASSGIGTSGREDIQY

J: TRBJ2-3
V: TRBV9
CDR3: ASSVGYSGGTDTQY

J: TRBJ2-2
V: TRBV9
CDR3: ASTTGVLVNTGELF

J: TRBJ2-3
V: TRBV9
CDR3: ASGFGGTDTQY

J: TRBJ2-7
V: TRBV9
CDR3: ASSEGPGEPSEQY

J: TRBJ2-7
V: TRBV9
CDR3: ASSGGGQQY

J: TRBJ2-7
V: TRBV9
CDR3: ASSVAGLADYEQY

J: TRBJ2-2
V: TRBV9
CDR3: ASSGGGLAGTGELF

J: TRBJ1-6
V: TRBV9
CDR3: ASSAGTGSPLH

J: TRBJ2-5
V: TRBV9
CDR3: ASSVASSGRETQY

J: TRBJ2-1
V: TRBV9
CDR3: ASSVDFGLSYNEQF

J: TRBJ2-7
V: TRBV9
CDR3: ASSSSPADRGLGEQY

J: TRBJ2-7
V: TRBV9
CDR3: ASSPQEGGSYEQY

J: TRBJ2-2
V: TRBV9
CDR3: ASSPGEAARLF

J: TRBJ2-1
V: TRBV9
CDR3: ASSVVPFSGRDSYNEQF

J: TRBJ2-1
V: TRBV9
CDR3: ASSVVPAGEITAQF

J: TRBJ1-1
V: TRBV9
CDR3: ASSGTGGTEAF

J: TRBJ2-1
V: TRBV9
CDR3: ASSVGQAPDNEQF

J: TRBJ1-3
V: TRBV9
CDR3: ASSDASPGNTIY

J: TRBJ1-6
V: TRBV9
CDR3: ASSVEVTGSSPLH

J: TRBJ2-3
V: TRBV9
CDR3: ASSPQAATDTQY

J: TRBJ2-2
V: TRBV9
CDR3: ASSQAGYTNTGELF

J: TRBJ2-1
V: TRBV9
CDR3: ASSVGGSGMEQF

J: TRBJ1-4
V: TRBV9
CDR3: ASSEGTGGFEKLF

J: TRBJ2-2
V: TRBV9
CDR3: ASSVDDGRLTGELF

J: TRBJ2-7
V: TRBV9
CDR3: ASSLLAEAPYEQY

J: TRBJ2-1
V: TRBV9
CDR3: ASSVEGQGRTSGRGREQF

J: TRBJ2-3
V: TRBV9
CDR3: ASSVAWVGTDTQY

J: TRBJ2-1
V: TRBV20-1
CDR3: SSGPAFGGNEQF

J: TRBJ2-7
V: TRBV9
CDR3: ASSPGLPSYEQY